These 17 T cell receptor beta chains share one sample of origin, sequenced in a study of lymphopenia after photon versus proton radiotherapy. Clones were sequenced by immunoSEQ multiplex PCR, and TCRdb holds only the in-frame ones, with some missing. The sample shows 25,000 to 30,000 clones, about 85% of them seen only once. This material consisted of peripheral blood, taken from a patient treated with photon-based radiotherapy. These receptors were obtained from a man aged 30-40 years with gastric cancer.

The CDR3 DNA reads TGTGCCAGCAGCTTACCCAGGGAGTCTGGAAACACCATATATTTT. Residues: CASSLPRESGNTIYF. The chain recombines TRBV7-2 with TRBJ1-3; possibly TRBD1 for D (5 bases). V dropped 2 bases and J dropped 1 base, with 9 bases sitting between them. The CDR3 covers 15 residues. Germline CDR1 is SGHTA and CDR2 is FQGNSA.

The rearrangement uses TRBV7-3 and TRBJ2-1; D could derive from TRBD1 or TRBD2 (5 bases each). CDR1 is SGHTA, CDR2 FQGTGA, per germline. The germline V and J ends were trimmed by 2 bases and 9 bases, with 8 bases remaining between them. The CDR3 spans 12 residues. CDR3 sequence: CASSLGTSEQFF. Here the CDR3 DNA reads TGTGCCAGCAGCTTAGGGACGAGTGAGCAGTTCTTC.

V usage is TRBV28 and J usage is TRBJ2-1; TRBD1 matches at 9 bases. Unmatched junction bases numbered 10, after V lost 3 bases and J lost 13 bases. CDR3 length: 14 residues. Germline CDR1 is MDHEN and CDR2 is SYDVKM. CDR3 loop: CASSFAQGALLQFF. CDR3 DNA sequence: TGTGCCAGCAGTTTCGCACAGGGGGCACTCCTCCAGTTCTTC.

This clone was seen more than once but under ten times. CDR3 nucleotides: TGCGCCAGCAGCCGGGACACAACGAACACTGAAGCTTTCTTT. It yields the protein CASSRDTTNTEAFF. The chain employs TRBV5-1 and TRBJ1-1; D perhaps matches TRBD1 (6 bases). This CDR3 has 14 residues. Deletions cut 4 bases from V and 1 base from J, with 11 bases between. Germline values: CDR1 SGHRS, CDR2 YFSETQ.

V gene TRBV5-4 combines with J gene TRBJ2-3; 8 bases fit TRBD1. CDR1 SGHNT and CDR2 YYREEE come from the germline V gene (reference sequence). V lost 4 bases to trimming and J lost 1 base; unmatched junction nucleotides: 5. The CDR3 sequence is 15 residues long. For the CDR3, the DNA is TGTGCCAGCAGCCGACAGGGGTATGGCACAGATACGCAGTATTTT. It specifies CASSRQGYGTDTQYF.

The V call is TRBV28, the J call TRBJ2-7; 11 bases line up with TRBD2. Looked up from germline, CDR1 is MDHEN and CDR2 is SYDVKM. The CDR3 runs 15 residues. With 3 bases clipped from V and 4 bases from J, the junction kept 5 bases outside the gene matches. The DNA of the CDR3 is TGTGCCAGCAGTTTTACTAGCGGGGGCGATTACGAGCAGTACTTC. As protein: CASSFTSGGDYEQYF.

The gene calls are TRBV11-3 and TRBJ2-7, with 7 bases matching TRBD1. V lost 0 bases to trimming and J lost 2 bases; unmatched junction nucleotides: 4. Germline CDR1 SGHNT, CDR2 YENEEA. The CDR3 is 15 residues long. The CDR3 spells CASSLETGETYEQYF. For the CDR3, the DNA is TGTGCCAGCAGCTTAGAAACAGGGGAGACCTACGAGCAGTACTTC.

The chain couples TRBV5-1 to TRBJ2-7, with D perhaps matching TRBD1 (6 bases). The CDR3 sequence is 14 residues long. CDR1 and CDR2 (germline): SGHRS, YFSETQ. Deletions cut 8 bases from V and 0 bases from J, with 15 bases between. CDR3 in DNA: TGCGCCAGTTCGGGACAAGATTCCTCCTACGAGCAGTACTTC. Residues: CASSGQDSSYEQYF.

The rearrangement uses TRBV6-6 and TRBJ1-1; maybe TRBD1 (5 bases). The CDR3 has 13 amino acids. Germline V CDR1 and CDR2: MNHNY, SVGAGI (reference sequence). Trimming removed 4 bases at V and 3 bases at J, with 9 bases between. The chain's CDR3 is CASSWGGDTEAFF. CDR3 DNA: TGTGCCAGCAGTTGGGGGGGTGACACTGAAGCTTTCTTT.

The rearrangement uses TRBV28 and TRBJ1-3, with D hard to call. The germline CDR1 and CDR2 sequences are MDHEN and SYDVKM. Trimming shortened V by 11 bases and J by 0 bases, and 5 bases separated the two germline ends. The CDR3 runs 11 residues. The CDR3 sequence is CAACSGNTIYF. The CDR3 bases are TGTGCCGCATGCTCTGGAAACACCATATATTTT.

By proportion, this clone is medium-sized (0.01 to 0.1%). The chain recombines TRBV4-1 with TRBJ1-1; 7 bases are a match to TRBD1. The V and J ends lost 0 bases and 3 bases, in that order; junction bases with no gene match: 7. CDR1 MGHRA and CDR2 YSYEKL come from the germline V gene. CDR3 length equals 16 residues. The CDR3 DNA follows: TGCGCCAGCAGCCAAGAGAGGAAAGGGGGCGACACTGAAGCTTTCTTT. This sequence encodes CASSQERKGGDTEAFF.

The chain joins TRBV6-5 to TRBJ2-1; 10 positions agree with TRBD2. The trim removed 2 bases at V and 8 bases at J, leaving 6 bases unmatched. The CDR3 is made up of 15 amino acids. Germline V gives CDR1 MNHEY, CDR2 SVGAGI. The CDR3 sequence: CASSYEASGSDEQFF. CDR3 nucleotide sequence: TGTGCCAGCAGTTACGAGGCTAGCGGGAGCGATGAGCAGTTCTTC.

In its sample, this clone was seen a few times. The CDR3 coding sequence is TGCGCCAGCAGACAGAAGACAGGGCAAGAGACCCAGTACTTC. It specifies CASRQKTGQETQYF. This chain links TRBV5-1 with TRBJ2-5, with 7 bases identical to TRBD1. Germline CDR1 SGHRS, CDR2 YFSETQ. This CDR3 has 14 amino acids. The J segment lost 2 bases and the V segment lost 5 bases, leaving 6 bases of the junction unmatched. Based on the CDR3 plus reference TRBV5-1 and TRBJ2-5, the full variable domain is KAGVTQTPRYLIKTRGQQVTLSCSPISGHRSVSWYQQTPGQGLQFLFEYFSETQRNKGNFPGRFSGRQFSNSRSEMNVSTLELGDSALYLCASRQKTGQETQYFGPGTRLLVL.

This chain uses TRBV18 with TRBJ2-1; 8 bases fit TRBD2. CDR1 is KGHSH and CDR2 is LQKENI in the germline V gene. The CDR3 runs 14 residues. V lost 3 bases, J lost 8 bases, and 6 bases stayed unmatched. The CDR3 reads CASSPAGGSDEQFF. The CDR3 DNA reads as TGTGCCAGCTCACCTGCGGGGGGAAGCGATGAGCAGTTCTTC.

This clone has a single count. This chain joins TRBV29-1 and TRBJ1-3; D is ambiguous. CDR3 length equals 13 residues. Germline V gene sequence: CDR1 SQVTM, CDR2 ANQGSEA. V dropped 1 base and J dropped 4 bases, with 8 bases sitting between them. CDR3 amino acids: CSVEGTWGNTIYF. CDR3 nucleotides: TGCAGCGTTGAAGGGACCTGGGGAAACACCATATATTTT.

The CDR3 coding sequence is TGTGCCAGCACCGAGGGGGCGCGGGAGACCCAGTACTTC. The encoded protein is CASTEGARETQYF. The chain carries TRBV7-7 and TRBJ2-5; 7 bases agree with TRBD1. CDR1 SSHAT and CDR2 FNYEAQ come from the germline V gene (reference sequence). This CDR3 comprises 13 residues. With V trimmed by 7 bases and J by 5 bases, 7 bases remained unmatched.

This clone was counted a single time. This chain joins TRBV4-3 and TRBJ2-2; 9 bases match TRBD1. Germline CDR1 LGHNA, CDR2 YSLEER. There are 16 residues in the CDR3. Trimming removed 2 bases from V and 3 bases from J; junction bases left unmatched: 4. The DNA of the CDR3 is TGCGCCAGCAGCCAACTAACAGGGGGCTACACCGGGGAGCTGTTTTTT. It encodes CASSQLTGGYTGELFF.